These T cell receptor beta chains were read from a single sample in a study of cytomegalovirus exposure and HLA in healthy donors. TCRdb keeps only in-frame clones here, not all; method: immunoSEQ multiplex PCR. The sample holds some 150,000 clones, around 77% seen once. Sequencing was carried out using PBMCs. The receptors were sampled from a female donor in good health and CMV-seronegative. Both conserved end residues are part of each CDR3. The order of the fields is CDR3 protein, CDR3 DNA, D gene, clone size, J gene, V gene. A D gene is named only where the DNA matches it firmly. A clone size is listed for some rows: how often the clone was seen (once, few, many), or a class if it is expanded.

CDR3: CASSLTGNTEAFF
DNA: TGTGCCAGCAGCTTAACAGGAAACACTGAAGCTTTCTTT
D: NA
size: NA
J: TRBJ1-1
V: TRBV11-1

CDR3: CASSFGVYNEQFF
DNA: TGTGCCAGCAGCTTTGGAGTCTACAATGAGCAGTTCTTC
D: NA
size: once
J: TRBJ2-1
V: TRBV7-3

CDR3: CASSKGQGRPNYGYTF
DNA: TGCGCCAGCAGCAAGGGACAGGGCCGTCCTAACTATGGCTACACCTTC
D: TRBD1
size: NA
J: TRBJ1-2
V: TRBV5-1

CDR3: CASSSNRGRNYGYTF
DNA: TGTGCCAGCAGCTCCAACAGGGGGCGCAACTATGGCTACACCTTC
D: TRBD1
size: NA
J: TRBJ1-2
V: TRBV9

CDR3: CSVRTGGPGELFF
DNA: TGCAGCGTTCGGACAGGGGGGCCCGGGGAGCTGTTTTTT
D: TRBD1
size: few
J: TRBJ2-2
V: TRBV29-1

CDR3: CASSSPGQGSSGELFF
DNA: TGTGCCAGCAGCTCCCCGGGACAGGGGTCTTCCGGGGAGCTGTTTTTT
D: TRBD1
size: few
J: TRBJ2-2
V: TRBV7-3

CDR3: CASSYTDRGSNQPQHF
DNA: TGTGCCAGCAGTTACACCGACAGGGGAAGCAATCAGCCCCAGCATTTT
D: TRBD1
size: NA
J: TRBJ1-5
V: TRBV6-6

CDR3: CASSLSPLLPDTQYF
DNA: TGTGCCAGCAGCTTATCCCCCCTTCTACCGGATACGCAGTATTTT
D: NA
size: NA
J: TRBJ2-3
V: TRBV7-7

CDR3: CASSRYNRGPNTEAFF
DNA: TGTGCCAGCAGCCGCTATAACAGGGGGCCGAACACTGAAGCTTTCTTT
D: TRBD1
size: NA
J: TRBJ1-1
V: TRBV7-2

CDR3: CASSVGTGRLDTQYF
DNA: TGTGCCAGCAGCGTAGGGACAGGGAGGTTGGATACGCAGTATTTT
D: TRBD1
size: NA
J: TRBJ2-3
V: TRBV9

CDR3: CAGSATGYGYTF
DNA: TGTGCCGGCTCCGCGACAGGTTACGGCTACACCTTC
D: NA
size: NA
J: TRBJ1-2
V: TRBV30

CDR3: CASSSTETREQYF
DNA: TGTGCCAGTAGTTCGACCGAGACTCGCGAGCAGTACTTC
D: NA
size: NA
J: TRBJ2-7
V: TRBV19

CDR3: CASRTTGTGLSPLHF
DNA: TGTGCCAGCAGGACGACCGGGACAGGCCTCTCACCCCTCCACTTT
D: TRBD1
size: once
J: TRBJ1-6
V: TRBV27

CDR3: CASLKGLISNQPQHF
DNA: TGTGCCAGCCTCAAGGGACTAATTAGCAATCAGCCCCAGCATTTT
D: NA
size: NA
J: TRBJ1-5
V: TRBV6-1

CDR3: CASSPGQSYEQYF
DNA: TGTGCCAGTAGCCCGGGACAGTCCTACGAGCAGTACTTC
D: TRBD1
size: NA
J: TRBJ2-7
V: TRBV19

CDR3: CASSYSWDGGNGGYTF
DNA: TGTGCCAGCAGTTACTCGTGGGACGGGGGTAATGGAGGCTACACCTTC
D: NA
size: NA
J: TRBJ1-2
V: TRBV6-5

CDR3: CASSAGPVAGGQETQYF
DNA: TGTGCCAGCAGCGCTGGCCCCGTAGCGGGGGGACAAGAGACCCAGTACTTC
D: TRBD2
size: NA
J: TRBJ2-5
V: TRBV9

CDR3: CASSFDRDTEAFF
DNA: TGTGCCAGCAGTTTCGACAGGGACACTGAAGCTTTCTTT
D: TRBD1
size: NA
J: TRBJ1-1
V: TRBV6-6

CDR3: CASSSPLERFQETQYF
DNA: TGTGCCAGCAGCTCCCCCCTAGAACGGTTCCAAGAGACCCAGTACTTC
D: NA
size: NA
J: TRBJ2-5
V: TRBV7-2

CDR3: CASSPRHGGETQYF
DNA: TGTGCCAGCAGCCCCCGACATGGGGGGGAGACCCAGTACTTC
D: NA
size: NA
J: TRBJ2-5
V: TRBV9

CDR3: CASSQQDRLGDTQYF
DNA: TGTGCCAGCAGCCAACAGGACAGGCTAGGAGATACGCAGTATTTT
D: TRBD1
size: NA
J: TRBJ2-3
V: TRBV16

CDR3: CASTPRGLSLNTEAFF
DNA: TGTGCCAGCACCCCAAGGGGACTTTCTTTGAACACTGAAGCTTTCTTT
D: NA
size: NA
J: TRBJ1-1
V: TRBV14

CDR3: CASSPADRIPYNEQFF
DNA: TGTGCCAGCTCACCAGCGGACAGGATCCCCTACAATGAGCAGTTCTTC
D: TRBD1
size: NA
J: TRBJ2-1
V: TRBV18

CDR3: CSVDAGTGAPKAFF
DNA: TGCAGCGTTGACGCAGGGACAGGCGCTCCCAAAGCTTTCTTT
D: TRBD1
size: NA
J: TRBJ1-1
V: TRBV29-1

CDR3: CASKSGTDSYEQYF
DNA: TGTGCCAGCAAATCCGGGACAGACTCCTACGAGCAGTACTTC
D: TRBD1
size: NA
J: TRBJ2-7
V: TRBV6-1

CDR3: CASSQAREFRAGGVRTGELFF
DNA: TGTGCCAGCAGCCAAGCACGAGAATTTCGAGCGGGAGGTGTTCGGACCGGGGAGCTGTTTTTT
D: TRBD2
size: NA
J: TRBJ2-2
V: TRBV14

CDR3: CASSPGTRPSTDTQYF
DNA: TGTGCCAGCAGCCCGGGGACACGCCCAAGCACAGATACGCAGTATTTT
D: NA
size: NA
J: TRBJ2-3
V: TRBV9

CDR3: CASSVLWDRVIGYTF
DNA: TGTGCCAGCAGTGTCTTATGGGACAGGGTCATTGGCTACACCTTC
D: TRBD1
size: NA
J: TRBJ1-2
V: TRBV6-1

CDR3: CSVEYHGATNEKLFF
DNA: TGCAGCGTTGAATACCACGGTGCAACTAATGAAAAACTGTTTTTT
D: NA
size: NA
J: TRBJ1-4
V: TRBV29-1

CDR3: CASGWGVSNQPQHF
DNA: TGTGCCAGCGGGTGGGGCGTTAGCAATCAGCCCCAGCATTTT
D: NA
size: NA
J: TRBJ1-5
V: TRBV27

CDR3: CASSLGQGEGNQPQHF
DNA: TGTGCCAGCAGCCTAGGACAGGGTGAAGGCAATCAGCCCCAGCATTTT
D: TRBD1
size: NA
J: TRBJ1-5
V: TRBV6-6

CDR3: CASSLVLQGKNEQFF
DNA: TGTGCCAGCAGCTTAGTATTGCAGGGAAAGAATGAGCAGTTCTTC
D: NA
size: NA
J: TRBJ2-1
V: TRBV7-8

CDR3: CASRRDGGPNGYTF
DNA: TGTGCCAGCAGGAGGGACGGGGGACCGAATGGCTACACCTTC
D: NA
size: NA
J: TRBJ1-2
V: TRBV6-4

CDR3: CASSVAGQGYEQYF
DNA: TGTGCCAGCAGCGTAGCGGGACAGGGCTACGAGCAGTACTTC
D: TRBD1
size: NA
J: TRBJ2-7
V: TRBV9

CDR3: CASRQGQIEAFF
DNA: TGTGCCAGCAGGCAGGGACAGATCGAAGCTTTCTTT
D: TRBD1
size: NA
J: TRBJ1-1
V: TRBV6-6